One and the same sample provided the 26 T cell receptor beta chains below, sequenced in a study of CXCR3-negative and CXCR3-positive naive CD8 T cells. Study-level results: TRB CDR3s of CXCR3-positive naive cells were more hydrophobic than those of CXCR3-negative naive cells.

Libraries of TRB cDNA were made by 5' RACE and carried UMIs. TCRdb processed the 5' RACE reads again and assigns one entry to each CDR3 protein, with no DNA. This repertoire includes some 130,000 distinct CDR3 sequences. Which antigens these TCRs recognize remains unknown. The material sequenced was naive CXCR3+ CD8+ T cells from blood. Documented subset: CD45RO-CCR7+CD27+CD95- naive CD8+ T cells expressing CXCR3 (TNR3+). The source of these receptors is a human donor in good health. Some clones in this sample may be carry-over from other donors' samples.

CDR3 amino acids: CASSVETGALETQYF. V usage is TRBV18 and J usage is TRBJ2-5; the D gene TCRdb calls, TRBD1, cannot be checked with no DNA. The CDR3 has 15 residues. Germline-derived CDR1 and CDR2 are KGHSH and LQKENI.

The chain is built from TRBV28 and TRBJ2-7; with no DNA, the TCRdb D assignment of TRBD1 cannot be verified. The CDR3 is 13 amino acids. Germline V gene sequence: CDR1 MDHEN, CDR2 SYDVKM. The CDR3 is CASSRPGRHEQYF.

The chain recombines TRBV29-1 with TRBJ1-2; no DNA is available, so the TRBD1 call from TCRdb remains unchecked. This CDR3 region has 13 residues. Germline values: CDR1 SQVTM, CDR2 ANQGSEA. The CDR3 protein is CSVKTPTGYGYTF.

The chain couples TRBV29-1 to TRBJ2-1; TCRdb names TRBD2, which stays unverified in the absence of DNA. The CDR3 extends over 14 amino acids. CDR1 is SQVTM, CDR2 ANQGSEA, per germline. CDR3 in amino acids: CSVDGLAGGDEQFF.

V usage is TRBV29-1 and J usage is TRBJ2-5. Per the germline V gene, CDR1 is SQVTM and CDR2 is ANQGSEA. The CDR3 spans 13 residues. CDR3 amino acids: CSVEVDRQETQYF. Based on the CDR3 plus reference TRBV29-1 and TRBJ2-5, the full variable domain is SAVISQKPSRDICQRGTSLTIQCQVDSQVTMMFWYRQQPGQSLTLIATANQGSEATYESGFVIDKFPISRPNLTFSTLTVSNMSPEDSSIYLCSVEVDRQETQYFGPGTRLLVL.

The chain has TRBV4-1 and TRBJ1-1. Germline CDR1 reads MGHRA; CDR2 reads YSYEKL. This CDR3 has 15 residues. Here the CDR3 reads CASSHGRVQNTEAFF.

J is TRBJ1-2 and V is TRBV11-2; the TCRdb call, TRBD1, lacks DNA for checking. This CDR3 has 14 residues. CDR1 SGHAT and CDR2 FQNNGV come from the germline V gene. CDR3: CASSADREETGYTF.

The gene calls are TRBV7-2 and TRBJ2-7; without DNA, the TCRdb call of TRBD1 cannot be checked. CDR3 size: 13 residues. CDR1 is SGHTA, CDR2 FQGNSA, per germline. The CDR3 protein is CASSSPGSNEQYF.

This sequence joins TRBV7-9 and TRBJ2-1; TCRdb selects TRBD1, and the lack of DNA leaves this call unchecked. The CDR3 is 11 amino acids. Germline V gene data show CDR1 as SEHNR and CDR2 as FQNEAQ (reference sequence). The CDR3 sequence is CASSPGPEQFF.

The CDR3 protein is CASSVGQGKTEAFF. V and J are TRBV6-5 and TRBJ1-1; TCRdb's D gene call, TRBD1, goes unchecked for lack of DNA. The length of the CDR3 is 14 residues. Germline V lookup: CDR1 MNHEY, CDR2 SVGAGI.

V usage is TRBV9 and J usage is TRBJ2-2. CDR1 and CDR2 (germline): SGDLS, YYNGEE. The CDR3 length is 12 residues. This chain's CDR3 is CASSEGPGKLFF.

The chain joins TRBV29-1 to TRBJ2-7; TCRdb indicates TRBD1, and absent DNA this call remains unverified. Germline assignment: CDR1 SQVTM and CDR2 ANQGSEA. This CDR3 contains 15 residues. The CDR3 protein is CSVERDREESYEQYF.

J is TRBJ1-1 and V is TRBV21-1; the D gene TCRdb calls, TRBD1, cannot be checked with no DNA. TRBV21-1 counts as a pseudogene. The CDR3 is made up of 13 amino acids. The CDR3 here is CASSSDRDTEAFF.

This chain's CDR3 is CASSLSLWGSQPQHF. This chain uses TRBV28 with TRBJ1-5; TCRdb's D call, TRBD1, is unchecked because there is no DNA. CDR3 length: 15 residues. Germline lookup yields CDR1 MDHEN and CDR2 SYDVKM.

J is TRBJ2-3 and V is TRBV12-3 or TRBV12-4; TCRdb names TRBD2, which stays unverified in the absence of DNA. This CDR3 comprises 16 residues. The CDR3 sequence is CASTTLAGGRNDTQYF.

The chain links TRBV7-2 to TRBJ2-5; TCRdb's D gene call, TRBD2, goes unchecked for lack of DNA. CDR1 and CDR2 (germline): SGHTA, FQGNSA. This CDR3 has 17 amino acids. The CDR3 protein is CASSYSSPGGAWETQYF.

The V gene is TRBV7-2, the J gene TRBJ2-5; with no DNA, the TCRdb D assignment of TRBD1 cannot be verified. The germline V gene encodes CDR1 SGHTA and CDR2 FQGNSA. This CDR3 is built from 17 residues. The CDR3 loop reads CASSLGRRAGNQETQYF.

The V gene is TRBV6-6, the J gene TRBJ2-2; TCRdb outputs TRBD1, but without DNA this stays unchecked. The CDR3 has 13 amino acids. The V gene's germline CDR1 is MNHNY and CDR2 SVGAGI (reference sequence). The CDR3 is CASSPLVTGELFF.

This chain connects TRBV29-1 to TRBJ2-2; the TCRdb D gene call, TRBD2, has no DNA to confirm it. The length of the CDR3 is 14 residues. Germline loops: CDR1 SQVTM, CDR2 ANQGSEA. This chain's CDR3 is CSAALAGGPGELFF.

The chain combines TRBV27 with TRBJ2-7; absent DNA, TCRdb's TRBD1 call cannot be checked. The CDR3 totals 14 residues. Germline V lookup: CDR1 MNHEY, CDR2 SMNVEV (reference sequence). This CDR3 reads CASRWGQGTYEQYF.

The V call is TRBV14, the J call TRBJ2-7. CDR1 is SGHDN and CDR2 is FVKESK in the germline V gene. The CDR3 totals 11 residues. CDR3 loop: CANQTSYEQYF.

The chain uses TRBV12-5 and TRBJ1-1; TCRdb reports TRBD1, a call that lacks DNA to check it against. CDR3 length equals 13 residues. Germline CDR1 LGHNT, CDR2 FRNRAP. The CDR3: CASGPGGETEAFF.

The rearrangement links TRBV29-1 to TRBJ2-3; TCRdb's D call, TRBD2, is unchecked because there is no DNA. Germline lookup yields CDR1 SQVTM and CDR2 ANQGSEA. CDR3 length: 11 residues. The CDR3 is CSIFRDSSQYF.

V and J are TRBV4-2 and TRBJ2-3. Germline V gives CDR1 LGHNA, CDR2 YNFKEQ. The CDR3 totals 14 residues. The CDR3 sequence: CASSQEMAADTQYF.

The rearrangement links TRBV25-1 to TRBJ2-7; TCRdb's assignment of TRBD1 cannot be checked, as there is no DNA. The CDR3 is 15 amino acids. Germline V gene lookup returns CDR1 MGHDK and CDR2 SYGVNS. CDR3 amino acids: CASSAVGDSRGEQYF.

The CDR3 is CASSRGIVGTEAFF. J is TRBJ1-1 and V is TRBV27. Looked up from germline, CDR1 is MNHEY and CDR2 is SMNVEV (reference sequence). The CDR3 length is 14 residues.